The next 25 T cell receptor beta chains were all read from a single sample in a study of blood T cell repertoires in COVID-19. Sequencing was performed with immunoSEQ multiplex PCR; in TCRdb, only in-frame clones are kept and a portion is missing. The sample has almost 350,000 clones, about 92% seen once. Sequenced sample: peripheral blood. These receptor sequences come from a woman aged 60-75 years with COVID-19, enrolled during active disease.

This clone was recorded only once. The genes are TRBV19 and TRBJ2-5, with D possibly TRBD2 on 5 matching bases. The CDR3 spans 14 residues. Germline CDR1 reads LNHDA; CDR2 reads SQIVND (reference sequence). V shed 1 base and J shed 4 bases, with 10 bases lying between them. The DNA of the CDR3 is TGTGCCAGTAGTATAGCTAGCACGGCAGAGACCCAGTACTTC. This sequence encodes CASSIASTAETQYF.

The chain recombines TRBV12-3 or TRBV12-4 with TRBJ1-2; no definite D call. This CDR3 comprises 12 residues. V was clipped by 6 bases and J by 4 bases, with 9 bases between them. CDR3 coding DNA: TGTGCCAGCAGCGACGGGATCTATGGCTACACCTTC. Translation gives CASSDGIYGYTF.

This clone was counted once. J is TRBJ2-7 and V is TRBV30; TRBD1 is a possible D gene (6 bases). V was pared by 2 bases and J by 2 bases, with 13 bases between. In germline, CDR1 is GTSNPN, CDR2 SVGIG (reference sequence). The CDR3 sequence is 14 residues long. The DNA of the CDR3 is TGTGCCTGGAGTATCGAGACAGGCGCCTACGAGCAGTACTTC. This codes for CAWSIETGAYEQYF. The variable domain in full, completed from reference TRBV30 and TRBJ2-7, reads SQTIHQWPATLVQPVGSPLSLECTVEGTSNPNLYWYRQAAGRGLQLLFYSVGIGQISSEVPQNLSASRPQDRQFILSSKKLLLSDSGFYLCAWSIETGAYEQYFGPGTRLTVT.

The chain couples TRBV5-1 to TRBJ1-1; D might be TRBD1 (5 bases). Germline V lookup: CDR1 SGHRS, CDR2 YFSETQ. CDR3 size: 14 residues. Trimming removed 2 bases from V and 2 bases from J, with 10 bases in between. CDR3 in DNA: TGCGCCAGCAGCTTATTACAGGTAAACACTGAAGCTTTCTTT. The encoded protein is CASSLLQVNTEAFF.

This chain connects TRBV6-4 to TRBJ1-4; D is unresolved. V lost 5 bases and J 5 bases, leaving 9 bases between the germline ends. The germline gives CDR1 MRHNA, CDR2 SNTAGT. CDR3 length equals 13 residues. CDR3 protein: CASSPTGNEKLFF. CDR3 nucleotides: TGTGCCAGCAGTCCAACCGGGAATGAAAAACTGTTTTTT.

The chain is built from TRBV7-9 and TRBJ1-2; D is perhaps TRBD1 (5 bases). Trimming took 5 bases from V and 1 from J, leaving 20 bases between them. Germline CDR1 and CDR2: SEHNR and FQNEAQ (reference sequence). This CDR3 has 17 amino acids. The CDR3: CASSPFGQRQINYGYTF. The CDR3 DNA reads TGTGCCAGCAGCCCCTTTGGGCAGAGACAGATTAACTATGGCTACACCTTC.

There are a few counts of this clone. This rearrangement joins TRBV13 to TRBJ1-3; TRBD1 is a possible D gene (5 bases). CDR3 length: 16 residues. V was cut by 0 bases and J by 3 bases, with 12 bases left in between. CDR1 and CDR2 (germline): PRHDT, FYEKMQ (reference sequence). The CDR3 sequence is CASSLGGGGRGNTIYF. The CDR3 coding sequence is TGTGCCAGCAGCTTAGGTGGGGGAGGTCGTGGAAACACCATATATTTT.

CDR3 nucleotides: TGTGCCAGCAGCTTGTCTAGCGGGGGGGCAGGCGCAGATACGCAGTATTTT. This gives the protein CASSLSSGGAGADTQYF. V and J are TRBV7-8 and TRBJ2-3; 12 nucleotides align to TRBD2. Germline V gives CDR1 SGHVS, CDR2 FQNEAQ. The CDR3 contains 17 residues. Trimming took 3 bases from V and 4 from J; bases not matched to a gene: 8.

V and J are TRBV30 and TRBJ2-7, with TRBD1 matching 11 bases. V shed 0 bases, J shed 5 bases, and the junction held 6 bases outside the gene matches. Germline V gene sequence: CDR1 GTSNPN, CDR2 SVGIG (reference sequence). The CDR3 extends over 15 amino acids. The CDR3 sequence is CAWSVGGQGGDEQYF. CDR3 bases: TGTGCCTGGAGTGTTGGGGGACAGGGGGGCGACGAGCAGTACTTC. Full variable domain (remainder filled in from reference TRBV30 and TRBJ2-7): SQTIHQWPATLVQPVGSPLSLECTVEGTSNPNLYWYRQAAGRGLQLLFYSVGIGQISSEVPQNLSASRPQDRQFILSSKKLLLSDSGFYLCAWSVGGQGGDEQYFGPGTRLTVT.

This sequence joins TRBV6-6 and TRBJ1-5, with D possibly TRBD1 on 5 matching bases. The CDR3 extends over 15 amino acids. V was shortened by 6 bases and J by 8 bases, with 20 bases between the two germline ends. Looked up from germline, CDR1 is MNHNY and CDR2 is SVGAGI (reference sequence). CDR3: CASSPEKVKGKPQHF. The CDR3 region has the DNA TGTGCCAGCAGCCCCGAGAAGGTCAAGGGGAAGCCCCAGCATTTT.

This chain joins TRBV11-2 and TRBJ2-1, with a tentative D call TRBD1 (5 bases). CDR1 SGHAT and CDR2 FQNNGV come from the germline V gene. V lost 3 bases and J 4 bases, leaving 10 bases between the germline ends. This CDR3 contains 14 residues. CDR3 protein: CASSLMKGYNEQFF. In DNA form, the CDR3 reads TGTGCCAGCAGCTTGATGAAGGGGTACAATGAGCAGTTCTTC.

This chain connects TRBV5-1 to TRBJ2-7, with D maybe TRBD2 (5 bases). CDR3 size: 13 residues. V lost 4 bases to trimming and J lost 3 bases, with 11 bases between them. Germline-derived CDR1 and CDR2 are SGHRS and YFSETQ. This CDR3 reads CASSVSGNYEQYF. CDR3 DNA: TGCGCCAGCAGCGTATCCGGGAACTACGAGCAGTACTTC.

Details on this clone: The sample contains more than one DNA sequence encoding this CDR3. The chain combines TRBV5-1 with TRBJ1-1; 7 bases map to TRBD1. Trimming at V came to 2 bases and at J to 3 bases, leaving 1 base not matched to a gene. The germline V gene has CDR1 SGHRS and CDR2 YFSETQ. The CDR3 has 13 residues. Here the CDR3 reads CASSLTGDTEAFF. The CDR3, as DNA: TGCGCCAGCAGCTTAACAGGGGACACTGAAGCTTTCTTT. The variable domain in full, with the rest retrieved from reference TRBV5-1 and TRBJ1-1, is KAGVTQTPRYLIKTRGQQVTLSCSPISGHRSVSWYQQTPGQGLQFLFEYFSETQRNKGNFPGRFSGRQFSNSRSEMNVSTLELGDSALYLCASSLTGDTEAFFGQGTRLTVV.

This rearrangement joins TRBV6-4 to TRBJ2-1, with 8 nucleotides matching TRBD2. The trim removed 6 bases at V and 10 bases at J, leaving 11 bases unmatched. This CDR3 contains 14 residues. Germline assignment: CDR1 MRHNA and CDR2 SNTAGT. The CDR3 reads CASRLAEGFGEQFF. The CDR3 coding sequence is TGTGCCAGCAGACTAGCGGAGGGCTTTGGGGAGCAGTTCTTC.

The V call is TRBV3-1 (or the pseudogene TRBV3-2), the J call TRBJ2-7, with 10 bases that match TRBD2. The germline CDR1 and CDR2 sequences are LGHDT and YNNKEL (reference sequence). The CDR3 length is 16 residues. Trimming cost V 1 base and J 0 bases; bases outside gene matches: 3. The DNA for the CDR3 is TGTGCCAGCAGCCAAGGTCTAGCGGGGGCCTCCTACGAGCAGTACTTC. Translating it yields CASSQGLAGASYEQYF.

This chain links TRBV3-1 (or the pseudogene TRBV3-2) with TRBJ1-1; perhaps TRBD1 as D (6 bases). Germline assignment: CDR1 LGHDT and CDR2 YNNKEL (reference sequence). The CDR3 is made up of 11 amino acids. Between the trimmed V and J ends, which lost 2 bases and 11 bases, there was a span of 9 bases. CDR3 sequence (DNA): TGTGCCAGCAGCCAAAGGGGGACGGCTTTCTTT. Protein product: CASSQRGTAFF.

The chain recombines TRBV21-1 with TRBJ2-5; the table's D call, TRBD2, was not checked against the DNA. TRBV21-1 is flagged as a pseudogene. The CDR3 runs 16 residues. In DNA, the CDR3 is TGTGCCAGCAGCAAATCGCGGGGGGGCACCCAAGAGACCCAGTACTTC. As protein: CASSKSRGGTQETQYF.

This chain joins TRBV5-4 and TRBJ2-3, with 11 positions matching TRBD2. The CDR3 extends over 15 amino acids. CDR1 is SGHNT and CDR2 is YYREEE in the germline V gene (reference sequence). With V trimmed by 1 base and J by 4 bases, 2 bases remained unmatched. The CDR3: CASSLSSGGADTQYF. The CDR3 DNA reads TGTGCCAGCAGCTTGAGTAGCGGGGGGGCAGATACGCAGTATTTT.

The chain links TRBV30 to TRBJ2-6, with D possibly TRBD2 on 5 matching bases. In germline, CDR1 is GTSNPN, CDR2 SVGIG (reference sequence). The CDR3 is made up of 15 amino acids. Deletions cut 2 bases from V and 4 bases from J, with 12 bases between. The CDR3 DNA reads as TGTGCCTGGAGTACTCGGGGAACCGGGGCCAACGTCCTGACTTTC. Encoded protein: CAWSTRGTGANVLTF.

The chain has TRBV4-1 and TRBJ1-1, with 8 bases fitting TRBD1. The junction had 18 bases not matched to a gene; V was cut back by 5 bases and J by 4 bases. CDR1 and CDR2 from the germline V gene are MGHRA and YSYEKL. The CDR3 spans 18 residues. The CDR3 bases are TGCGCCAGCAGCTTTCCCCGACAGGGGAGGGGAGTAGGCACTGAAGCTTTCTTT. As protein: CASSFPRQGRGVGTEAFF.

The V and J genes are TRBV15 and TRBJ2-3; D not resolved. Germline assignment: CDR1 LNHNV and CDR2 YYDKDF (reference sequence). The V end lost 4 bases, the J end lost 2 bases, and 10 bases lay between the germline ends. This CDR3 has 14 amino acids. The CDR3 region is CATSMTRHTDTQYF. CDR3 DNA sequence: TGTGCCACCAGCATGACAAGGCACACAGATACGCAGTATTTT. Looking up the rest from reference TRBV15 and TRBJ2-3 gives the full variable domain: DAMVIQNPRYQVTQFGKPVTLSCSQTLNHNVMYWYQQKSSQAPKLLFHYYDKDFNNEADTPDNFQSRRPNTSFCFLDIRSPGLGDTAMYLCATSMTRHTDTQYFGPGTRLTVL.

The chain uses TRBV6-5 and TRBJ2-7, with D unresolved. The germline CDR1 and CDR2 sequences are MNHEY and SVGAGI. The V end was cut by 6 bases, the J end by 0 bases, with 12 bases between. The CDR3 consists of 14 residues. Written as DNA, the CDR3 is TGTGCCAGCAGCTTACGTCACAACTCCTACGAGCAGTACTTC. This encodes CASSLRHNSYEQYF.

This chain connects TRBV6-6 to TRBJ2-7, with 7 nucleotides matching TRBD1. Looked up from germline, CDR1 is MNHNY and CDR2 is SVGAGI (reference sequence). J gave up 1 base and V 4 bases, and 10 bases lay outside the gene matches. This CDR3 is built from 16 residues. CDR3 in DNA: TGTGCCAGCAGTTTTTCCGGGACAGCGAGTTCCTACGAGCAGTACTTC. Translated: CASSFSGTASSYEQYF.

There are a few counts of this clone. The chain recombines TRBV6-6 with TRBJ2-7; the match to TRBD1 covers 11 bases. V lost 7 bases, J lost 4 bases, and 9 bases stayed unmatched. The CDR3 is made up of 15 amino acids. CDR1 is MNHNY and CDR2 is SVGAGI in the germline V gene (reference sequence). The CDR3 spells CASTPRDRGFYEQYF. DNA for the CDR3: TGTGCCAGCACCCCAAGGGACAGGGGGTTTTACGAGCAGTACTTC.

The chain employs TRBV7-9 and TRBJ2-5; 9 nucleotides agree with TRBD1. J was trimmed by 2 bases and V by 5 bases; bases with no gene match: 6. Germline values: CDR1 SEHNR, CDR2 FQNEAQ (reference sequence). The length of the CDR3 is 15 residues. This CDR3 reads CASSTGDRVQETQYF. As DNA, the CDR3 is TGTGCCAGCAGCACGGGGGACAGGGTTCAAGAGACCCAGTACTTC.